This T cell receptor beta chain is drawn from a study of preoperative IRX-2 immunotherapy in early breast cancer. Some clones are missing from TCRdb's copy, which holds only in-frame ones; the method was immunoSEQ multiplex PCR. Of 43,000 or so clones listed, roughly 95% are singletons. Treatment of the sample: preoperative locoregional IRX-2 cytokine immunotherapy. This clone occurred once. V shed 1 base and J shed 4 bases, with 9 bases lying between them. The CDR3 runs 13 residues. Germline lookup yields CDR1 SGHNT and CDR2 YYREEE (reference sequence). This sequence originates from a human donor with breast cancer. V is TRBV5-4 and J is TRBJ2-7; D call uncertain. Here the sequenced sample was tumor tissue, taken after IRX-2 immunotherapy. The CDR3 DNA sequence: TGTGCCAGCAGCTTGTTCGGATTATACGAGCAGTACTTC. Its protein is CASSLFGLYEQYF.